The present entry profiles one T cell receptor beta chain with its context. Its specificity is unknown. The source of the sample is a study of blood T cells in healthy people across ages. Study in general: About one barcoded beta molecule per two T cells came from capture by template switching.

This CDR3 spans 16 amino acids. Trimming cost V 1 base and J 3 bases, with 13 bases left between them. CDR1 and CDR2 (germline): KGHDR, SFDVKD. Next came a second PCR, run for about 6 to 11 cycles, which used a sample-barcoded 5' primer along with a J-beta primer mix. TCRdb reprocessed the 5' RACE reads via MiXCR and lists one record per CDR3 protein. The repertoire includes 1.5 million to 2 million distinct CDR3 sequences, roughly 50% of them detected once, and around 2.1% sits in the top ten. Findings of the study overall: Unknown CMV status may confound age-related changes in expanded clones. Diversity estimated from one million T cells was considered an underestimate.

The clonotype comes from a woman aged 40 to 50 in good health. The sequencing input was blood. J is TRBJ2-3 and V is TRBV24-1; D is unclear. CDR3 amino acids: CATSDFPGRGTDTQYF. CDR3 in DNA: TGTGCCACCAGTGATTTCCCGGGCCGAGGAACAGATACGCAGTATTTT.